The 25 T cell receptor beta chains below were found in one sample sequenced in a study of radiotherapy plus CTLA-4 blockade in lung cancer. The assay was immunoSEQ multiplex PCR, and TCRdb's table has in-frame clones only and misses some. The sample carries 70,000 to 90,000 clones, about 79% recorded once. Material: peripheral blood, obtained from a patient treated with radiotherapy plus ipilimumab. All receptors come from a human donor with non-small cell lung cancer whose response to radiotherapy plus ipilimumab could not be evaluated. Some clones in this sample may be carry-over from other donors' samples.

The chain combines TRBV29-1 with TRBJ2-4; D may be TRBD1 (5 bases). Germline V gene sequence: CDR1 SQVTM, CDR2 ANQGSEA. V was trimmed by 1 base and J by 6 bases, leaving 10 bases between them. This CDR3 spans 13 amino acids. The DNA for the CDR3 is TGCAGCGTTGAAGGGGTCCAGGGAAACATTCAGTACTTC. Translated: CSVEGVQGNIQYF.

The V call is TRBV4-1, the J call TRBJ1-6; TRBD1 might be the D (5 bases). With 1 base removed from V and 10 bases from J, the gap between germline ends came to 17 bases. Germline V gives CDR1 MGHRA, CDR2 YSYEKL. The length of the CDR3 is 16 residues. CDR3 in amino acids: CASSQGISQGSSPLHF. The CDR3 nucleotides read TGCGCCAGCAGCCAAGGTATTAGCCAGGGTAGCTCACCCCTCCACTTT.

CDR3 sequence: CASSLLWAGKYGGYTF. CDR3 sequence (DNA): TGCGCCAGCAGCCTCCTTTGGGCGGGGAAATACGGCGGCTACACCTTC. V gene TRBV5-1 combines with J gene TRBJ1-2; D is unclear. The V end was cut by 4 bases, the J end by 8 bases, with 24 bases between. Germline CDR1 reads SGHRS; CDR2 reads YFSETQ. The CDR3 extends over 16 amino acids. Combining the CDR3 with reference TRBV5-1 and TRBJ1-2 gives the whole variable domain KAGVTQTPRYLIKTRGQQVTLSCSPISGHRSVSWYQQTPGQGLQFLFEYFSETQRNKGNFPGRFSGRQFSNSRSEMNVSTLELGDSALYLCASSLLWAGKYGGYTFGSGTRLTVV.

The V call is TRBV6-5, the J call TRBJ2-1, with 8 positions matching TRBD1. Per germline, CDR1 MNHEY and CDR2 SVGAGI. V trimming: 2 bases; J trimming: 7 bases; junction bases outside the gene matches: 10. CDR3 length: 16 amino acids. The CDR3 is CASSYEGQVVGNEQFF. CDR3 DNA sequence: TGTGCCAGCAGTTACGAGGGACAGGTCGTTGGAAATGAGCAGTTCTTC.

The V and J genes are TRBV6-6 and TRBJ1-1; tentatively, D is TRBD1 (6 bases). The CDR3 covers 16 residues. The germline V and J ends were trimmed by 6 bases and 5 bases, with 22 bases remaining between them. Per the germline V gene, CDR1 is MNHNY and CDR2 is SVGAGI (reference sequence). DNA for the CDR3: TGTGCCAGCAGCCCAAGCCGGGGACAAGAGGTTACTGAAGCTTTCTTT. This gives the protein CASSPSRGQEVTEAFF.

This clone showed up just once. V gene TRBV5-4 combines with J gene TRBJ2-5; D possibly corresponds to TRBD1 (6 bases). Trimming left V 1 base short and J 4 bases short, with 14 bases between. Germline V gene data show CDR1 as SGHNT and CDR2 as YYREEE (reference sequence). The length of the CDR3 is 15 residues. CDR3 DNA sequence: TGTGCCAGCAGCTTGCGGTCAGGGGCGGGAGAGACCCAGTACTTC. Amino acids: CASSLRSGAGETQYF. The full variable domain, in which reference TRBV5-4 and TRBJ2-5 provide the parts outside the CDR3, is ETGVTQSPTHLIKTRGQQVTLRCSSQSGHNTVSWYQQALGQGPQFIFQYYREEENGRGNFPPRFSGLQFPNYSSELNVNALELDDSALYLCASSLRSGAGETQYFGPGTRLLVL.

The chain recombines TRBV29-1 with TRBJ2-7; 7 bases align to TRBD1. Germline loops: CDR1 SQVTM, CDR2 ANQGSEA. V shed 4 bases, J shed 1 base, and the junction held 1 base outside the gene matches. The CDR3 has 12 residues. CDR3 in amino acids: CSVGTGSYEQYF. CDR3 bases: TGCAGCGTTGGGACAGGATCCTACGAGCAGTACTTC.

The V call is TRBV6-5, the J call TRBJ2-5; possibly TRBD2 for D (6 bases). CDR3 length: 15 residues. The germline V and J ends were trimmed by 0 bases and 5 bases, with 13 bases remaining between them. Germline V gene sequence: CDR1 MNHEY, CDR2 SVGAGI. The CDR3 DNA follows: TGTGCCAGCAGTTACTCGACTCTGGAGGGGGAGACCCAGTACTTC. Translated, it gives CASSYSTLEGETQYF.

This chain links TRBV6-1 with TRBJ1-2; 11 bases line up with TRBD1. The germline CDR1 and CDR2 sequences are MNHNS and SASEGT. V shed 6 bases and J 4 bases; nucleotides not matched to a gene: 7. This CDR3 is 15 amino acids long. In DNA, the CDR3 is TGTGCCAGCAGGCTCCGGACAGGGGGCTTCTATGGCTACACCTTC. This gives the protein CASRLRTGGFYGYTF.

This chain joins TRBV14 and TRBJ1-3; possible D gene TRBD1, 5 bases. Per the germline V gene, CDR1 is SGHDN and CDR2 is FVKESK. The CDR3 length is 14 residues. V shed 2 bases and J shed 6 bases, with 11 bases lying between them. This CDR3 reads CASSQRGGENTIYF. DNA of the CDR3: TGTGCCAGCAGCCAAAGAGGAGGGGAAAACACCATATATTTT.

This chain links TRBV18 with TRBJ1-4; D remains unclear. Trimming stripped 2 bases from V and 0 bases from J, with 7 bases between. In germline, CDR1 is KGHSH, CDR2 LQKENI. The CDR3 covers 15 residues. The CDR3 nucleotides read TGTGCCAGCTCACCATCGACACCAACTAATGAAAAACTGTTTTTT. Residues: CASSPSTPTNEKLFF.

Note on this clone: One end of the junction varies from germline; a read error may be responsible. This chain links TRBV5-3 with TRBJ2-7; no clear D. TRBV5-3 is an ORF, with its function uncertain. CDR3 length: 13 residues. The CDR3, as DNA: TGTGCCAGCAGCTCACAGAGCTCCTACGAGCAGTACTTC. Protein product: CASSSQSSYEQYF.

The V gene is TRBV5-1, the J gene TRBJ2-2, with 9 bases fitting TRBD1. CDR1 SGHRS and CDR2 YFSETQ come from the germline V gene. V lost 4 bases to trimming and J lost 0 bases; unmatched junction nucleotides: 10. The CDR3 sequence is 18 residues long. CDR3 DNA: TGCGCCAGCAGCCTCAAAACAGGACAGGGGACGAACACCGGGGAGCTGTTTTTT. Translating it yields CASSLKTGQGTNTGELFF.

The V call is TRBV6-1, the J call TRBJ1-2; unclear D gene. The CDR3 totals 13 residues. Germline CDR1 MNHNS, CDR2 SASEGT. V lost 5 bases and J 8 bases, leaving 15 bases between the germline ends. This CDR3 is CASSTEGRRGYTF. The CDR3 coding sequence is TGTGCCAGCAGTACCGAGGGCAGGCGGGGCTACACCTTC.

This chain uses TRBV28 with TRBJ2-4; weak D call: TRBD2 (5 bases). The CDR3 length is 13 residues. Per germline, CDR1 MDHEN and CDR2 SYDVKM. The V and J ends lost 5 bases and 3 bases respectively, with 8 bases between them. CDR3 coding DNA: TGTGCCAGCAGTGAGGGAAACAAAAACATTCAGTACTTC. Its translation is CASSEGNKNIQYF.

V and J are TRBV2 and TRBJ1-1; 10 bases are a match to TRBD1. CDR1 SNHLY and CDR2 FYNNEI come from the germline V gene. CDR3 length: 14 residues. V was pared by 6 bases and J by 3 bases, with 4 bases of the junction left unmatched. CDR3 protein: CASRLDRGDTEAFF. CDR3 DNA: TGTGCCAGCAGATTGGACAGGGGGGACACTGAAGCTTTCTTT.

This chain connects TRBV5-4 to TRBJ2-1; 12 bases fit TRBD1. The CDR3 totals 16 residues. Per germline, CDR1 SGHNT and CDR2 YYREEE (reference sequence). V trimming: 3 bases; J trimming: 2 bases; junction bases outside the gene matches: 3. The CDR3: CASSSGQGAPYNEQFF. CDR3 sequence (DNA): TGTGCCAGCAGCTCGGGACAGGGGGCCCCCTACAATGAGCAGTTCTTC.

J is TRBJ2-1 and V is TRBV7-9, with 8 bases identical to TRBD2. Trimming at V came to 1 base and at J to 6 bases, leaving 8 bases not matched to a gene. The CDR3 totals 16 residues. Germline CDR1 is SEHNR and CDR2 is FQNEAQ (reference sequence). CDR3 bases: TGTGCCAGCAGCTTAGAGCGGGGGCCGGGGGTCAATGAGCAGTTCTTC. This sequence encodes CASSLERGPGVNEQFF.

The V and J genes are TRBV15 and TRBJ1-3; a weak D match, TRBD1 (5 bases). The CDR3 extends over 15 amino acids. Trimming took off 0 bases at V and 0 bases at J, with 6 bases between the two ends. Germline CDR1 and CDR2: LNHNV and YYDKDF (reference sequence). The CDR3 sequence is CATSRDRASGNTIYF. The CDR3 nucleotides read TGTGCCACCAGCAGAGACAGGGCCTCTGGAAACACCATATATTTT.

The chain joins TRBV12-2 to TRBJ2-7; the D call TRBD1 from the table was never checked on the DNA. TRBV12-2 is described as a pseudogene. This CDR3 comprises 13 residues. The DNA of the CDR3 is TGTGCAAGTCGCTTAGGACACAACTACGAGCAGTACTTC. Its protein is CASRLGHNYEQYF.

The V gene is TRBV4-1, the J gene TRBJ2-2, with 8 positions matching TRBD1. The CDR3 sequence is 15 residues long. The germline V gene encodes CDR1 MGHRA and CDR2 YSYEKL. The V segment lost 6 bases and the J segment 5 bases; nucleotides outside the gene matches: 8. CDR3 loop: CASRSQGARTGELFF. Written as DNA, the CDR3 is TGCGCCAGCAGATCCCAGGGGGCGCGAACCGGGGAGCTGTTTTTT.

The chain couples TRBV5-6 to TRBJ2-7, with D possibly matching TRBD1 (5 bases). The germline V and J ends were trimmed by 4 bases and 0 bases, with 11 bases remaining between them. The CDR3 is 14 amino acids. Germline V gives CDR1 SGHDT, CDR2 YYEEEE. CDR3 amino acids: CASSQGFSSYEQYF. CDR3 bases: TGTGCCAGCAGCCAGGGCTTTAGCTCCTACGAGCAGTACTTC.

The J gene is TRBJ2-7, the V gene TRBV5-6, with 12 bases fitting TRBD2. The CDR3 covers 15 residues. V shed 3 bases, J shed 3 bases, and the junction held 4 bases outside the gene matches. CDR1 is SGHDT and CDR2 is YYEEEE in the germline V gene. As DNA, the CDR3 is TGTGCCAGCAGCTGGACTAGCGGGGACCTCTACGAGCAGTACTTC. Its translation is CASSWTSGDLYEQYF.

This clone is a singleton in its sample. This rearrangement joins TRBV5-1 to TRBJ2-5; 7 nucleotides line up with TRBD2. CDR3 length: 14 amino acids. V lost 4 bases, J lost 5 bases, and 8 bases stayed unmatched. Germline V CDR1 and CDR2: SGHRS, YFSETQ. CDR3: CASSLRPRGETQYF. The CDR3 region has the DNA TGCGCCAGCAGCCTGCGACCGCGGGGGGAGACCCAGTACTTC.

The CDR3 coding sequence is TGTGCCAGCAGTTTTGGTAGGGGCGGCTACACCTTC. This gives the protein CASSFGRGGYTF. The chain links TRBV28 to TRBJ1-2, with D possibly TRBD1 on 5 matching bases. This CDR3 has 12 residues. V was clipped by 3 bases and J by 8 bases, with 10 bases between them. The germline CDR1 and CDR2 sequences are MDHEN and SYDVKM.